The clone carrying this T cell receptor beta chain was detected a few times. The CDR3 sequence is 17 residues long. V shed 0 bases, J shed 6 bases, and the junction held 7 bases outside the gene matches. Germline CDR1 and CDR2: MNHEY and SMNVEV (reference sequence). This entry is derived from a study of blood T cell repertoires in COVID-19. Libraries were prepared by immunoSEQ multiplex PCR; TCRdb keeps only in-frame clonotypes and omits some of them. The top ten hold less than 2% of the sample, which has 95,000 to 150,000 clones, around 89% seen once. The chain is built from TRBV27 and TRBJ2-7; 14 bases match TRBD2. Source material: peripheral blood. This TCR was sampled from a human donor in a cohort sampled during active COVID-19. The DNA for the CDR3 is TGTGCCAGCAGTTTATCAAGGGGGACTAGCGGGAGATCCGAGCAGTACTTC. Encoded protein: CASSLSRGTSGRSEQYF.